This T cell receptor beta chain came from a study of CD8+ T cells in alopecia areata. Study-wide context: Tofacitinib therapy took 6 to 18 months; 6 months off drug came after.

The CDR3 loop spans 12 amino acids. V was pared by 3 bases and J by 5 bases, with 7 bases between. Looked up from germline, CDR1 is SNHLY and CDR2 is FYNNEI. Alopecia areata patients gave lesional scalp punch biopsies and peripheral blood samples. General observations from the study: The study also sequences resident alphabeta T cells of normal skin in scalp samples.

Turning to this clone: The antigen remains unidentified.

Sequencing templates came from extracted RNA that was reverse transcribed into cDNA. Sequencing was performed with immunoSEQ multiplex PCR; in TCRdb, only in-frame clones are kept and a portion is missing. The sample contains about 150,000 clones, around half of which appear only once. The V and J genes are TRBV2 and TRBJ1-1; no firm D call. This clonotype originated in a human donor with alopecia areata. The starting material was CD8+ T cells sorted from blood, obtained at week 0. CDR3: CASSDSGTEAFF. CDR3 DNA: TGTGCCAGCAGTGACTCAGGTACTGAAGCTTTCTTT.